What follows is one TCR beta chain and its context. The CDR3 length is 15 residues. Germline V gene sequence: CDR1 SGHDT, CDR2 YYEEEE. J lost 2 bases, V lost 4 bases, and 6 bases had no gene match. This sample was included in a study of T cell changes during pregnancy in multiple sclerosis. Measured with immunoSEQ multiplex PCR; TCRdb has only the in-frame clones, and not every one. This table has fewer than 30,000 clones, more than 70% appearing once. This receptor was identified in a female donor with multiple sclerosis, enrolled in a pregnancy study. This chain links TRBV5-6 with TRBJ2-4, with 7 bases that match TRBD1. This material consisted of CD8+ T cells from peripheral blood mononuclear cells, taken in the second trimester of pregnancy. The CDR3 coding sequence is TGTGCCAGCAGCCCCATGACAGGGACCAAAAACATTCAGTACTTC. This gives the protein CASSPMTGTKNIQYF.